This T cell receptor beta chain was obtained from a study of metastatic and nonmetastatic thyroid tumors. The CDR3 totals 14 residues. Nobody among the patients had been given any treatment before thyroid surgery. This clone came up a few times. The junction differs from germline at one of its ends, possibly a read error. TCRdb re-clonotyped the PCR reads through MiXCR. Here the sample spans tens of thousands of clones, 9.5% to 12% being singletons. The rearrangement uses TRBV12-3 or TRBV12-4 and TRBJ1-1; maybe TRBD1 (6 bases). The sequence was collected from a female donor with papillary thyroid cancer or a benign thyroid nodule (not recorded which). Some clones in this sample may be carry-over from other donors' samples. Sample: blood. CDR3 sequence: CANSSQGGSTEAFF. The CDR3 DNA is TGTGCCAACAGTTCACAGGGAGGTAGCACTGAAGCTTTCTTT.